This T cell receptor (beta chain) stems from a study of Graves' ophthalmopathy and Graves' hyperthyroidism. Study-level results: The model predicted ophthalmopathy progression with 60% to 71% sensitivity and 72.22% specificity.

The sequenced template was RNA, covering the TCR beta CDR3 region. The library came from an HTBI-primed first-round RT-PCR and a second-round multiplex PCR. One entry per CDR3 protein results from TCRdb running MiXCR on the multiplex PCR reads. This sample has fewer than 250,000 distinct CDR3 sequences, with 29% found just once. Comment on this clonotype: The antigen is unknown.

The source material was peripheral blood. This TCR derives from a man aged 50-60 years with Graves' ophthalmopathy.

Here the CDR3 DNA reads TGTGCCAGCAGTGAAGAAGTGATGGGCGGGGAGACCCAGTACTTC. Its translation: CASSEEVMGGETQYF. The V and J genes are TRBV6-1 and TRBJ2-5, with D tentatively TRBD2 (5 bases). The CDR3 loop spans 15 amino acids. CDR1 and CDR2 from the germline V gene are MNHNS and SASEGT. Trimming removed 1 base at V and 5 bases at J, with 14 bases between.